A single sample is the source of the 21 T cell receptor beta chains below, sequenced in a study of T cell changes during pregnancy in multiple sclerosis. This table comes from immunoSEQ multiplex PCR, and its TCRdb copy is limited to in-frame clones, with some not included. The repertoire holds over 70,000 clones, with over 80% as singletons. Source: peripheral blood, taken in the first trimester of pregnancy. Receptor source: a female donor with multiple sclerosis, enrolled in a pregnancy study.

This clone has a single count. The V gene is TRBV19, the J gene TRBJ2-7; a possible D gene is TRBD1 (6 bases). CDR3 length: 14 amino acids. Germline CDR1 LNHDA, CDR2 SQIVND (reference sequence). Trimming shortened V by 4 bases and J by 0 bases, and 10 bases separated the two germline ends. CDR3 loop: CASSRYRASYEQYF. In nucleotides, the CDR3 is TGTGCCAGTAGTAGGTACAGGGCCTCCTACGAGCAGTACTTC.

V gene TRBV7-8 combines with J gene TRBJ2-7; no firm D call. The V end was cut by 1 base, the J end by 1 base, with 14 bases between. The CDR3 runs 16 residues. CDR1 and CDR2 from the germline V gene are SGHVS and FQNEAQ. This chain's CDR3 is CASSLGVPLESYEQYF. CDR3 in DNA: TGTGCCAGCAGCTTAGGCGTCCCCTTAGAGTCCTACGAGCAGTACTTC.

The V and J genes are TRBV5-4 and TRBJ1-2; TRBD1 matches 10 bases. The CDR3 loop spans 14 amino acids. J was trimmed by 7 bases and V by 4 bases; bases with no gene match: 7. Germline V CDR1 and CDR2: SGHNT, YYREEE (reference sequence). In DNA, the CDR3 is TGTGCCAGCAGCCGTGAGGGACAGGGGCTTGGCTACACCTTC. Its translation is CASSREGQGLGYTF.

This chain joins TRBV6-5 and TRBJ2-1, with D possibly TRBD2 on 6 matching bases. The CDR3 runs 12 residues. Trimming stripped 2 bases from V and 9 bases from J, with 8 bases between. The V gene's germline CDR1 is MNHEY and CDR2 SVGAGI. The CDR3 region has the DNA TGTGCCAGCAGTTACCCCGGGGGTGAGCAGTTCTTC. Protein: CASSYPGGEQFF.

This clone has just one count. This specimen includes other DNA sequences encoding the same CDR3. The J gene is TRBJ1-1, the V gene TRBV6-5; no definite D call. The V gene lost 6 bases and the J gene lost 5 bases, with 10 bases spanning the gap. Germline V gives CDR1 MNHEY, CDR2 SVGAGI. The CDR3 is made up of 12 amino acids. The CDR3, as DNA: TGTGCCAGCAGGGCCGGGAGGACTGAAGCTTTCTTT. Translating it yields CASRAGRTEAFF.

V usage is TRBV6-4 and J usage is TRBJ2-2; D is unclear. This CDR3 is 12 amino acids long. The V end lost 6 bases, the J end lost 6 bases, and 8 bases lay between the germline ends. Germline-derived CDR1 and CDR2 are MRHNA and SNTAGT. This CDR3 reads CASSPVPGELFF. CDR3 nucleotide sequence: TGTGCCAGCAGCCCCGTCCCCGGGGAGCTGTTTTTT.

This chain links TRBV9 with TRBJ1-3; unclear D gene. The CDR3 covers 16 residues. Trimming removed 3 bases at V and 1 base at J, with 14 bases between. Germline V gene sequence: CDR1 SGDLS, CDR2 YYNGEE. CDR3 region: CASSAAPRLSGNTIYF. The DNA for the CDR3 is TGTGCCAGCAGCGCCGCCCCGAGGCTGTCTGGAAACACCATATATTTT. Together with reference TRBV9 and TRBJ1-3, the CDR3 gives the full variable domain: DSGVTQTPKHLITATGQRVTLRCSPRSGDLSVYWYQQSLDQGLQFLIQYYNGEERAKGNILERFSAQQFPDLHSELNLSSLELGDSALYFCASSAAPRLSGNTIYFGEGSWLTVV.

CDR3 in amino acids: CSVLAANTGELFF. CDR3 DNA: TGCAGCGTACTAGCGGCTAACACCGGGGAGCTGTTTTTT. The chain is built from TRBV29-1 and TRBJ2-2, with 8 bases that match TRBD2. Germline V gene sequence: CDR1 SQVTM, CDR2 ANQGSEA. The J segment lost 2 bases and the V segment lost 6 bases, leaving 2 bases of the junction unmatched. The CDR3 contains 13 residues.

The chain links TRBV4-1 to TRBJ2-5; D may be TRBD2 (6 bases). The germline gives CDR1 MGHRA, CDR2 YSYEKL. The CDR3 totals 14 residues. Trimming pared 0 bases from V and 5 bases from J, leaving 10 bases between. The CDR3 region has the DNA TGCGCCAGCAGCCAAGAGGAGGGGCTGGAGACCCAGTACTTC. As protein: CASSQEEGLETQYF.

CDR3 sequence (DNA): TGTGCCAGCAGCCCGGACAAAAGGATCTATGGCTACACCTTC. Translated, it gives CASSPDKRIYGYTF. The gene calls are TRBV5-4 and TRBJ1-2, with D perhaps matching TRBD1 (5 bases). The CDR3 is 14 residues long. V was pared by 4 bases and J by 4 bases, with 14 bases between. CDR1 is SGHNT and CDR2 is YYREEE in the germline V gene (reference sequence).

J is TRBJ2-3 and V is TRBV7-2; D possibly corresponds to TRBD2 (6 bases). This CDR3 contains 14 residues. Germline loops: CDR1 SGHTA, CDR2 FQGNSA. Trimming cost V 5 bases and J 4 bases, with 13 bases left between them. CDR3 loop: CASSPNSGADTQYF. In nucleotides, the CDR3 is TGTGCCAGCAGCCCTAACTCGGGGGCAGATACGCAGTATTTT.

The V gene is TRBV9, the J gene TRBJ2-3; maybe TRBD2 (6 bases). V lost 6 bases, J lost 0 bases, and 8 bases lay in between. Germline CDR1 and CDR2: SGDLS and YYNGEE. The CDR3 consists of 13 residues. The CDR3 spells CASTRGSTDTQYF. The CDR3 bases are TGTGCCAGCACCCGGGGGAGCACAGATACGCAGTATTTT.

The V call is TRBV27, the J call TRBJ1-5, with D possibly TRBD1 on 5 matching bases. Deletions cut 2 bases from V and 1 base from J, with 12 bases between. Germline V CDR1 and CDR2: MNHEY, SMNVEV (reference sequence). CDR3 length equals 16 residues. Here the CDR3 DNA reads TGTGCCAGCAGTTTAGTCGGGGGGGGGAGCAATCAGCCCCAGCATTTT. It encodes CASSLVGGGSNQPQHF.

The V and J genes are TRBV19 and TRBJ1-5; the D is unclear. The length of the CDR3 is 14 residues. Germline V lookup: CDR1 LNHDA, CDR2 SQIVND (reference sequence). The V gene lost 3 bases and the J gene lost 5 bases, with 11 bases spanning the gap. The CDR3 protein is CASSMAGSYQPQHF. The DNA for the CDR3 is TGTGCCAGTAGTATGGCAGGATCTTATCAGCCCCAGCATTTT.

The gene calls are TRBV2 and TRBJ1-3; D gene ambiguous. The ends were cut back, 5 bases at V and 1 base at J, with 6 bases in the middle. The CDR3 contains 13 residues. The V gene's germline CDR1 is SNHLY and CDR2 FYNNEI. The DNA of the CDR3 is TGTGCCAGCAGTCGGGGATCTGGAAACACCATATATTTT. It is translated as CASSRGSGNTIYF.

The V gene is TRBV13, the J gene TRBJ2-5; D is perhaps TRBD2 (6 bases). V lost 5 bases and J 3 bases, leaving 19 bases between the germline ends. The CDR3 extends over 16 amino acids. Germline CDR1 and CDR2: PRHDT and FYEKMQ (reference sequence). In DNA form, the CDR3 reads TGTGCCAGCAGCACGCGGGGCCATTCACCAGAAGAGACCCAGTACTTC. It codes for CASSTRGHSPEETQYF.

The V and J genes are TRBV27 and TRBJ2-1; 7 positions agree with TRBD1. This CDR3 contains 15 residues. After removal of 5 bases from V and 4 bases from J, the junction contained 8 bases not matched to a gene. Germline assignment: CDR1 MNHEY and CDR2 SMNVEV (reference sequence). Here the CDR3 DNA reads TGTGCCAGCAGTGCTCTGACAGGGTTGTACAATGAGCAGTTCTTC. Protein product: CASSALTGLYNEQFF.

The chain is built from TRBV5-1 and TRBJ2-3; D gene ambiguous. The CDR3 has 14 amino acids. V was clipped by 6 bases and J by 4 bases, with 15 bases between them. CDR1 is SGHRS, CDR2 YFSETQ, per germline. CDR3: CASKSDTPSDTQYF. For the CDR3, the DNA is TGCGCCAGCAAATCTGACACCCCATCAGATACGCAGTATTTT. Together with reference TRBV5-1 and TRBJ2-3, the CDR3 gives the full variable domain: KAGVTQTPRYLIKTRGQQVTLSCSPISGHRSVSWYQQTPGQGLQFLFEYFSETQRNKGNFPGRFSGRQFSNSRSEMNVSTLELGDSALYLCASKSDTPSDTQYFGPGTRLTVL.

The rearrangement uses TRBV15 and TRBJ1-3; TRBD1 is a possible D gene (6 bases). The germline V and J ends were trimmed by 3 bases and 3 bases, with 12 bases remaining between them. The germline V gene encodes CDR1 LNHNV and CDR2 YYDKDF (reference sequence). This CDR3 comprises 15 residues. The CDR3 spells CATSREDRNGNTIYF. The CDR3 coding sequence is TGTGCCACCAGCAGGGAAGACAGGAATGGAAACACCATATATTTT.

The chain is built from TRBV2 and TRBJ1-5; 7 bases map to TRBD1. In germline, CDR1 is SNHLY, CDR2 FYNNEI. Trimming at V came to 4 bases and at J to 1 base, leaving 4 bases not matched to a gene. This CDR3 has 15 amino acids. CDR3 nucleotides: TGTGCCAGCAGTGGACTGACAGGGAGCAATCAGCCCCAGCATTTT. Residues: CASSGLTGSNQPQHF.

This chain links TRBV4-2 with TRBJ1-1; TRBD1 is a possible D gene (5 bases). This CDR3 region has 16 residues. CDR1 and CDR2 from the germline V gene are LGHNA and YNFKEQ. Trimming removed 0 bases at V and 4 bases at J, with 15 bases between. The CDR3 reads CASSQDLGDGGTEAFF. Written as DNA, the CDR3 is TGTGCCAGCAGCCAAGATTTAGGGGATGGCGGCACTGAAGCTTTCTTT.